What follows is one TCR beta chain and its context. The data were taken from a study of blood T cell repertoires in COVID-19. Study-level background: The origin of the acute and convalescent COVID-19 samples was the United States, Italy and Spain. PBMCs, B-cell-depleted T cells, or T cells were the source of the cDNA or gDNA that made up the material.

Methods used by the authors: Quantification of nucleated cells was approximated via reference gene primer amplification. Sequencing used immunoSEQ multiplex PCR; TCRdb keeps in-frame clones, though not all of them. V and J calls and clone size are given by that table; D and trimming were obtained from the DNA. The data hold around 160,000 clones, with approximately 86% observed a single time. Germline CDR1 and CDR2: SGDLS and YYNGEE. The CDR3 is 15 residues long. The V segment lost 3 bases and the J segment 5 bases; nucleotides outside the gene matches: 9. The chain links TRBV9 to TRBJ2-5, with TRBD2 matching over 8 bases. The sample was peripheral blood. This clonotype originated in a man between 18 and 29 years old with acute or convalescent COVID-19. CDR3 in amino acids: CASSDTGGLEETQYF. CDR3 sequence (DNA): TGTGCCAGCAGCGATACGGGGGGGCTAGAGGAGACCCAGTACTTC.